This T cell receptor beta chain was profiled in a study of T cell responses to AZD1222 COVID-19 vaccine. CDR1 is SGDLS and CDR2 is YYNGEE in the germline V gene. Trimming removed 0 bases from V and 2 bases from J, with 9 bases in between. This CDR3 is built from 15 residues. Only in-frame clones appear in the TCRdb table, and some are missing; sequencing was by immunoSEQ multiplex PCR. The table records about 120,000 clones, 85% to 95% of them present only once. This specimen was peripheral blood, taken 28 days after the second AZD1222 dose. The TCR sequence derives from an adult who received the AZD1222 COVID-19 vaccine. The chain combines TRBV9 with TRBJ1-5, with TRBD1 as a possible D gene (5 bases). CDR3: CASSVEGAGNQPQHF. In DNA form, the CDR3 reads TGTGCCAGCAGCGTAGAAGGGGCGGGCAATCAGCCCCAGCATTTT.